This entry lists 21 T cell receptor beta chains sequenced from one sample in a study of blood T cell repertoires in COVID-19. Sequenced by immunoSEQ multiplex PCR; TCRdb stores in-frame clones only, minus some. This table holds approximately 330,000 clones, 80% to 90% found once. The material sequenced was PBMCs or T cells enriched from blood (not recorded which). Every receptor here comes from a woman in her thirties or forties with acute COVID-19.

This sequence joins TRBV27 and TRBJ1-6; possible D gene TRBD1, 5 bases. The CDR3 spans 16 residues. V was clipped by 0 bases and J by 14 bases, with 20 bases between them. In germline, CDR1 is MNHEY, CDR2 SMNVEV (reference sequence). The CDR3 DNA reads as TGTGCCAGCAGTTTATCGGTGGGGCAGCTCCTCGGGTCCCTCCACTTT. Translation: CASSLSVGQLLGSLHF.

The V call is TRBV19, the J call TRBJ2-3, with 9 positions matching TRBD2. Germline lookup yields CDR1 LNHDA and CDR2 SQIVND (reference sequence). This CDR3 is built from 14 residues. The trim removed 4 bases at V and 5 bases at J, leaving 4 bases unmatched. In DNA form, the CDR3 reads TGTGCCAGTAGTAACCAGCGGGAGGTAGATACGCAGTATTTT. It is translated as CASSNQREVDTQYF.

This clone was seen only once. The gene calls are TRBV7-6 and TRBJ1-6; TRBD1 might be the D (6 bases). CDR3 length: 15 residues. Trimming took 5 bases from V and 8 from J, leaving 16 bases between them. CDR1 is SGHVS and CDR2 is FNYEAQ in the germline V gene. The CDR3 coding sequence is TGTGCCAGCAGCCGGAAAACAGGGTGGGATTCACCCCTCCACTTT. Protein: CASSRKTGWDSPLHF. Full variable domain (missing parts from reference TRBV7-6 and TRBJ1-6): GAGVSQSPRYKVTKRGQDVALRCDPISGHVSLYWYRQALGQGPEFLTYFNYEAQQDKSGLPNDRFSAERPEGSISTLTIQRTEQRDSAMYRCASSRKTGWDSPLHFGNGTRLTVT.

In its sample, this clone was seen once. This chain joins TRBV5-4 and TRBJ1-4, with D possibly being TRBD1 (5 bases). The V end lost 5 bases, the J end lost 7 bases, and 12 bases lay between the germline ends. The CDR3 loop spans 13 amino acids. Germline CDR1 reads SGHNT; CDR2 reads YYREEE (reference sequence). For the CDR3, the DNA is TGTGCCAGCAGTACCCAGGGAACTGAAAAACTGTTTTTT. Translation gives CASSTQGTEKLFF.

The chain couples TRBV3-1 (or the pseudogene TRBV3-2) to TRBJ1-6; tentatively, D is TRBD1 (5 bases). V shed 1 base and J shed 9 bases, with 13 bases lying between them. Germline V lookup: CDR1 LGHDT, CDR2 YNNKEL (reference sequence). This CDR3 has 15 amino acids. CDR3 protein: CASSQASRVGSPLHF. The CDR3 DNA follows: TGTGCCAGCAGCCAAGCTTCCAGGGTGGGTTCACCCCTCCACTTT.

This CDR3 reads CASSRQGEREKLFF. As DNA, the CDR3 is TGTGCCAGCAGTCGACAGGGAGAGAGAGAAAAACTGTTTTTT. The chain employs TRBV28 and TRBJ1-4; 7 positions agree with TRBD1. The CDR3 has 14 amino acids. With 5 bases clipped from V and 8 bases from J, the junction kept 8 bases outside the gene matches. Germline V gene sequence: CDR1 MDHEN, CDR2 SYDVKM. The variable domain in full, with the rest retrieved from reference TRBV28 and TRBJ1-4, is DVKVTQSSRYLVKRTGEKVFLECVQDMDHENMFWYRQDPGLGLRLIYFSYDVKMKEKGDIPEGYSVSREKKERFSLILESASTNQTSMYLCASSRQGEREKLFFGSGTQLSVL.

This sequence joins TRBV7-9 and TRBJ1-3; 8 bases are a match to TRBD1. The V gene end was trimmed by 6 bases and the J gene end by 6 bases; junction bases not matched to a gene: 13. Germline CDR1 is SEHNR and CDR2 is FQNEAQ (reference sequence). The CDR3 is made up of 16 amino acids. CDR3 coding DNA: TGTGCCAGCAGTCTTGGGACAGGCGGTCGCGTAAACACCATATATTTT. It is translated as CASSLGTGGRVNTIYF.

The chain is built from TRBV19 and TRBJ1-5; the D gene is possibly TRBD1 (6 bases). Germline assignment: CDR1 LNHDA and CDR2 SQIVND (reference sequence). V was shortened by 5 bases and J by 5 bases, with 10 bases between the two germline ends. The CDR3 totals 13 residues. CDR3 nucleotide sequence: TGTGCCAGTAGTTCCAGGGGTGATCAGCCCCAGCATTTT. Translating it yields CASSSRGDQPQHF.

This chain's CDR3 is CASSYFGTGAEQFF. CDR3 in DNA: TGTGCCAGCAGTTACTTCGGGACAGGTGCTGAGCAGTTCTTC. J is TRBJ2-1 and V is TRBV6-2 or TRBV6-3; 8 bases fit TRBD1. After removal of 1 base from V and 9 bases from J, the junction contained 5 bases not matched to a gene. CDR3 length: 14 residues. The germline CDR1 and CDR2 sequences are MNHEY and SVGEGT.

This clone occurred once. This chain connects TRBV7-2 to TRBJ1-4, with 8 bases identical to TRBD1. This CDR3 is 14 amino acids long. The V gene's germline CDR1 is SGHTA and CDR2 FQGNSA. V shed 6 bases and J 4 bases; nucleotides not matched to a gene: 4. The CDR3 DNA reads TGTGCCAGCAGAAGGGACAGGAATAATGAAAAACTGTTTTTT. This codes for CASRRDRNNEKLFF.

This clone was seen a single time. The chain couples TRBV6-5 to TRBJ1-6; D is undetermined. CDR1 is MNHEY, CDR2 SVGAGI, per germline. The CDR3 totals 13 residues. V was cut by 7 bases and J by 2 bases, with 6 bases left in between. The CDR3 reads CASMSTYNSPLHF. The CDR3 nucleotides read TGTGCCAGCATGTCTACCTATAATTCACCCCTCCACTTT.

This clone was detected only a few times. This rearrangement joins TRBV18 to TRBJ2-1; the D is unclear. This CDR3 spans 12 amino acids. The germline gives CDR1 KGHSH, CDR2 LQKENI. V lost 6 bases and J lost 8, with 11 bases in between. CDR3 protein: CASSLSRDEQFF. DNA for the CDR3: TGTGCCAGCTCGCTGTCACGAGATGAGCAGTTCTTC. Full variable domain (missing parts from reference TRBV18 and TRBJ2-1): NAGVMQNPRHLVRRRGQEARLRCSPMKGHSHVYWYRQLPEEGLKFMVYLQKENIIDESGMPKERFSAEFPKEGPSILRIQQVVRGDSAAYFCASSLSRDEQFFGPGTRLTVL.

V and J are TRBV5-1 and TRBJ2-2, with unresolved D. The germline V gene encodes CDR1 SGHRS and CDR2 YFSETQ. Trimming shortened V by 1 base and J by 7 bases, and 5 bases separated the two germline ends. CDR3 length equals 12 residues. CDR3 DNA: TGCGCCAGCAGCTTGCGGGTCGGGGAGCTGTTTTTT. Its protein product is CASSLRVGELFF.

V is TRBV6-2 or TRBV6-3 and J is TRBJ1-2, with D unresolved. The CDR3 is 15 amino acids. Trimming removed 2 bases at V and 7 bases at J, with 17 bases between. The V gene's germline CDR1 is MNHEY and CDR2 SVGEGT. CDR3 protein: CASSYVTTPRPGYTF. The CDR3 DNA reads as TGTGCCAGCAGTTACGTAACTACTCCGAGGCCTGGCTACACCTTC.

The chain employs TRBV5-1 and TRBJ2-7, with 10 bases that match TRBD1. This CDR3 contains 16 residues. Germline CDR1 and CDR2: SGHRS and YFSETQ. Trimming at V came to 3 bases and at J to 5 bases, leaving 11 bases not matched to a gene. CDR3 DNA: TGCGCCAGCAGCTCCCTCCCTGACAGGGGGCGCAACGAGCAGTACTTC. Translating gives CASSSLPDRGRNEQYF.

This sequence joins TRBV5-6 and TRBJ2-1, with TRBD2 matching 11 bases. The germline V gene encodes CDR1 SGHDT and CDR2 YYEEEE. This CDR3 is built from 16 residues. With V trimmed by 2 bases and J by 2 bases, 3 bases remained unmatched. The CDR3 here is CASSFTSGSTYNEQFF. In DNA form, the CDR3 reads TGTGCCAGCAGCTTTACTAGCGGGAGCACCTACAATGAGCAGTTCTTC.

The J gene is TRBJ2-3, the V gene TRBV5-1, with 7 bases that match TRBD1. This CDR3 is 15 amino acids long. In germline, CDR1 is SGHRS, CDR2 YFSETQ. Unmatched junction bases numbered 7, after V lost 2 bases and J lost 4 bases. CDR3 nucleotide sequence: TGCGCCAGCAGCTTCGGACAGGCTAACGCAGATACGCAGTATTTT. It yields the protein CASSFGQANADTQYF.

V is TRBV6-4 and J is TRBJ1-1; no reliable D call. Germline assignment: CDR1 MRHNA and CDR2 SNTAGT. V lost 3 bases to trimming and J lost 5 bases, with 19 bases between them. The CDR3 is 16 amino acids. CDR3 coding DNA: TGTGCCAGCAGTGATGTAGGGAGTCGTCTTCGGACTGAAGCTTTCTTT. Its translation is CASSDVGSRLRTEAFF.

To note about this clone: Additional DNA sequences in this sample encode the identical CDR3. V usage is TRBV3-1 (or the pseudogene TRBV3-2) and J usage is TRBJ2-7; tentative D call: TRBD2 (6 bases). The CDR3 has 14 residues. The V end lost 3 bases, the J end lost 1 base, and 10 bases lay between the germline ends. The germline CDR1 and CDR2 sequences are LGHDT and YNNKEL (reference sequence). The CDR3 DNA sequence: TGTGCCAGCAGCCAGGGACTTTCTTCCTACGAGCAGTACTTC. This gives the protein CASSQGLSSYEQYF.

V gene TRBV9 combines with J gene TRBJ2-7, with D perhaps TRBD2 (5 bases). The CDR3 loop spans 12 amino acids. The ends were cut back, 5 bases at V and 5 bases at J, with 11 bases in the middle. Germline-derived CDR1 and CDR2 are SGDLS and YYNGEE. The CDR3 loop reads CASSKAGHEQYF. The CDR3 region has the DNA TGTGCCAGCAGTAAGGCGGGCCACGAGCAGTACTTC.

This chain joins TRBV18 and TRBJ1-6; D gene unclear. Germline CDR1 reads KGHSH; CDR2 reads LQKENI. Between the trimmed V and J ends, which lost 4 bases and 6 bases, there was a span of 13 bases. The CDR3 spans 15 residues. In DNA, the CDR3 is TGTGCCAGCTCACTTGTCGGCCAGCGTAATTCACCCCTCCACTTT. The encoded protein is CASSLVGQRNSPLHF.